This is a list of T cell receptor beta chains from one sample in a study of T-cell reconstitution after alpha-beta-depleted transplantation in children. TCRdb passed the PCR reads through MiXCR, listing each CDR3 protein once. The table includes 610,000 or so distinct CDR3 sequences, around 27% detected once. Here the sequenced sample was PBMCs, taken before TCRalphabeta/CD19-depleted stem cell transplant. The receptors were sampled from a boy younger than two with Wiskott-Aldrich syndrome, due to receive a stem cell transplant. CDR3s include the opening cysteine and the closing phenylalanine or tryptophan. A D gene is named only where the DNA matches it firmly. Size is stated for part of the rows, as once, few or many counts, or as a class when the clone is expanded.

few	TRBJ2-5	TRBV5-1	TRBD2	TGCGCCAGCAGCTTCCCTCCTAGCGGAGCTTCAGAGACCCAGTACTTC	CASSFPPSGASETQYF
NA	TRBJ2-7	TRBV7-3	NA	TGTGCCAGCAGCTTAAAAGGGAACGAGCAGTACTTC	CASSLKGNEQYF
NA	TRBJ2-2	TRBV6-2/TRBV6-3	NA	TGTGCCAGCAGTACCAAGAGCACCGGGGAGCTGTTTTTT	CASSTKSTGELFF
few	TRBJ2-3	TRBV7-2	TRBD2	TGTGCCAGCAGCCGGACTAGCGGGTACACAGATACGCAGTATTTT	CASSRTSGYTDTQYF
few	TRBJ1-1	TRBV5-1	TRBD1	TGCGCCAGCAGCTTTGGGACAGGGACCACTGAAGCTTTCTTT	CASSFGTGTTEAFF
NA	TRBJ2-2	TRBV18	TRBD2	TGTGCCAGCTCACCACCTAGTCTAGCGGGAGGCGGCACCGGGGAGCTGTTTTTT	CASSPPSLAGGGTGELFF
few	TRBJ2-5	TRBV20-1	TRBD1	TGCAGTGCTAGAACAAATATCGACAGGGGAGAGACCCAGTACTTC	CSARTNIDRGETQYF
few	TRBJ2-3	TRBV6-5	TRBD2	TGTGCCAGCAGTTACTCTGGGACTAGCGGGAGCGTCCCAGATACGCAGTATTTT	CASSYSGTSGSVPDTQYF
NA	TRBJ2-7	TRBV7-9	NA	TGTGCCAGCACCCTAGGGACTTACTCCTACGAGCAGTACTTC	CASTLGTYSYEQYF
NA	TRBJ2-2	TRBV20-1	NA	TGCAGTGCTGAACTAGATGCCGGGGAGCTGTTTTTT	CSAELDAGELFF
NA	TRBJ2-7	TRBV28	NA	TGTGCCAGCAAGGCAGGGGAAGTTGGGTACGAGCAGTACTTC	CASKAGEVGYEQYF
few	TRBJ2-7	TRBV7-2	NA	TGTGCCAGCAGCTTCCGAGGGGACCCCTACTACGAGCAGTACTTC	CASSFRGDPYYEQYF
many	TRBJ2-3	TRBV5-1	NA	TGCGCCAGCAGCGATAAAATCGGGAGAACAACAGATACGCAGTATTTT	CASSDKIGRTTDTQYF
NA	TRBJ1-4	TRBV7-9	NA	TGTGCCAGCAGCTTCAGGGAGCTTAATGAAATACTGTTTTTT	CASSFRELNEILFF
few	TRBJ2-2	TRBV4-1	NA	TGCGCCAGCAGCCAAGATGATACAGCGCCGAACACCGGGGAGCTGTTTTTT	CASSQDDTAPNTGELFF
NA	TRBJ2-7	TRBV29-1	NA	TGCAGCGTTGGGGCGGGATACGAGCAGTACTTC	CSVGAGYEQYF
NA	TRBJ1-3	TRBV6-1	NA	TGTGCCAGCCAGCCGGACTCTGGAAACACCATATATTTT	CASQPDSGNTIYF
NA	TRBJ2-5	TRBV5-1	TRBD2	TGCGCCAGCAGCCCGGCAGGTCGTCTAGCGGGCCTCCAAGAGACCCAGTACTTC	CASSPAGRLAGLQETQYF
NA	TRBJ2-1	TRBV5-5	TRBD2	TGTGCCAGCAGCTTGGGTCTAGCGGGAGGGGAAGGCAATGAGCAGTTCTTC	CASSLGLAGGEGNEQFF
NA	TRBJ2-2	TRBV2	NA	TGTGCCACCCGGGATGCTAGGGGCGGGGAGCTGTTTTTT	CATRDARGGELFF
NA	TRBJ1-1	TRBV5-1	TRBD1	TGCGCCAGCAGCACAGGGGACCTGAACACTGAAGCTTTCTTT	CASSTGDLNTEAFF
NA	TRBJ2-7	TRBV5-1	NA	TGCGCCAGCGCCCAGACTGGAAATACCTACGAGCAGTACTTC	CASAQTGNTYEQYF
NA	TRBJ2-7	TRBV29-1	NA	TGCAGCGTACGGGAGTCCGAGCAGTACTTC	CSVRESEQYF
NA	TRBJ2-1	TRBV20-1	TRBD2	TGCAGTGCTAGAGAGGGGGCGGGGCTAGCGGGAGGATTATCTTACAATGAGCAGTTCTTC	CSAREGAGLAGGLSYNEQFF
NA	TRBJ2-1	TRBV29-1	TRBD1	TGCAGCGTTATCAGACAGGGAGCCTACAATGAGCAGTTCTTC	CSVIRQGAYNEQFF
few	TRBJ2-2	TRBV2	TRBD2	TGTGCCAGCAGAGCCGGGACTAGCACCGGGGAGCTGTTTTTT	CASRAGTSTGELFF
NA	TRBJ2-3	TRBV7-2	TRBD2	TGTGCCAGCAGCTTCCGACTTGGGGGAGGGGAGGCAGATACGCAGTATTTT	CASSFRLGGGEADTQYF
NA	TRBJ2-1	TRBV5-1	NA	TGCGCCAGCAGCTTGGGACTAGGGAAAGACAATGAGCAGTTCTTC	CASSLGLGKDNEQFF
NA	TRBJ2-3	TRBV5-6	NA	TGTGCCAGCAGCCATCTAGCGAAAGGCGCAGATACGCAGTATTTT	CASSHLAKGADTQYF
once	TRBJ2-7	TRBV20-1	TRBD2	TGCAGTGCTAGAGGATTCGGCGGGCTAGCGGGCCCCGTCGGGGAGCAGTACTTC	CSARGFGGLAGPVGEQYF
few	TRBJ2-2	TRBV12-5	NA	TGTGCTAGTGGTTTGTTGACCGGGGAGCTGTTTTTT	CASGLLTGELFF
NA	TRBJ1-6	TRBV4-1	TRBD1	TGCGCCAGCAGCCACCTTGGACAGGGAGGCCCACCCCTCCACTTT	CASSHLGQGGPPLHF
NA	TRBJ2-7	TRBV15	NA	TGTGCCACCAGCAGAGAGATAGGCGGGTTAACCTACGAGCAGTACTTC	CATSREIGGLTYEQYF
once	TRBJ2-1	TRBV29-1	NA	TGCAGCGTTGTAGGGCGAGGATACAATGAGCAGTTCTTC	CSVVGRGYNEQFF
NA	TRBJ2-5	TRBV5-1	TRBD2	TGCGCCAGCCGACGAAACGATCTAGCGGGAGGGCCGAGAGAGACCCAGTACTTC	CASRRNDLAGGPRETQYF
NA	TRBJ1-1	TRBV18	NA	TGTGCCAGCTCAAGCGGTCGGACTGAAGCTTTCTTT	CASSSGRTEAFF
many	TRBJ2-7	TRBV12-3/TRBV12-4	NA	TGTGCCAGCAGCACCACCTACGAGCAGTACTTC	CASSTTYEQYF
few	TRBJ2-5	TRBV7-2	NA	TGTGCCAGCAGCTTAGGCGGGATCAGGAGTCAAGAGACCCAGTACTTC	CASSLGGIRSQETQYF
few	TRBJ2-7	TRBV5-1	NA	TGCGCCAGCAGGGACAGCCACTACGAGCAGTACTTC	CASRDSHYEQYF
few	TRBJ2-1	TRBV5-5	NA	TGTGCCAGCAGCTTGGGTCGTGGGAACTACAATGAGCAGTTCTTC	CASSLGRGNYNEQFF
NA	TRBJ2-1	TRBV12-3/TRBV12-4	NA	TGTGCCAGCAGGAACGAAGGCGGGGCCTACAATGAGCAGTTCTTC	CASRNEGGAYNEQFF
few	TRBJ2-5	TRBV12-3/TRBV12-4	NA	TGTGCCAGCAGTTTAAATAAGGGCAGGGAAGCCAAAGAGACCCAGTACTTC	CASSLNKGREAKETQYF
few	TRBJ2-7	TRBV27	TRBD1	TGTGCCAGCAGTATCACCGGGACAGGGAGGGTCGAGCAGTACTTC	CASSITGTGRVEQYF
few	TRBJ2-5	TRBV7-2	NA	TGTGCCAGCAGCGAGACCTGGATGTGGGAGACCCAGTACTTC	CASSETWMWETQYF
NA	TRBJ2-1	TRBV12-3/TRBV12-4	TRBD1	TGTGCCAGCAGGGACCAGGGGGCGCGGGGCAATGAGCAGTTCTTC	CASRDQGARGNEQFF
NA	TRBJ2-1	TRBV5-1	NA	TGCGCCAGCAGCCAGGACTGGGGAATAAACAATGAGCAGTTCTTC	CASSQDWGINNEQFF
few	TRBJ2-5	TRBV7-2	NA	TGTGCCAGCAGCTCCTCAACTAGGGAGACCCAGTACTTC	CASSSSTRETQYF
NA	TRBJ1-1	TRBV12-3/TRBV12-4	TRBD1	TGTGCCAGCACCTTGGGACAGGGATATACTGAAGCTTTCTTT	CASTLGQGYTEAFF
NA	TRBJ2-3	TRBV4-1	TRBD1	TGCGCCAGCAGCCAAGCGCCTTACAGGGGGTCTAGCACAGATACGCAGTATTTT	CASSQAPYRGSSTDTQYF
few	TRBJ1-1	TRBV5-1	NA	TGCGCCAGCAGCTTGGGGGGGAGCTTGCAAGCTTTCTTT	CASSLGGSLQAFF
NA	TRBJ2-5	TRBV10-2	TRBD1	TGCGCCAGCAGTGAGTTTGGACAGGGTTCCGAGACCCAGTACTTC	CASSEFGQGSETQYF
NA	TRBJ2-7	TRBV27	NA	TGTGCCAGCACCAAACAGACTCCGAGCTCCTACGAGCAGTACTTC	CASTKQTPSSYEQYF
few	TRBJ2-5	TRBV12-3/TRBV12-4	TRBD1	TGTGCCAGCAGTCACACGACAGGGGAGAGGGGAGAGACCCAGTACTTC	CASSHTTGERGETQYF
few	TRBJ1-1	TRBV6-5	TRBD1	TGTGCCAGCAGTTACTCGAGGACAGGGGTTGGGAACACTGAAGCTTTCTTT	CASSYSRTGVGNTEAFF
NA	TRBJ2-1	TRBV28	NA	TGTGCCAGCATCGGCCGGGGTGAGCAGTTCTTC	CASIGRGEQFF